The 11 T cell receptor beta chains reported below all come from one sample, sequenced in a study of blood T cell repertoires in COVID-19. The repertoire was sequenced with immunoSEQ multiplex PCR; TCRdb's copy has only in-frame clones and lacks some. The sample yields under 300,000 clones, approximately 85% seen once. The sample taken for sequencing was PBMCs or T cells enriched from blood (not recorded which). Receptors originate from a woman between 50 and 59 years old who had recovered from COVID-19.

The gene calls are TRBV28 and TRBJ1-4, with D perhaps TRBD1 (6 bases). Trimming stripped 10 bases from V and 6 bases from J, with 12 bases between. Germline V gene data show CDR1 as MDHEN and CDR2 as SYDVKM. The CDR3 is 12 amino acids. The CDR3 DNA reads TGTGCCACCACAGACAGGCATGAAAAACTGTTTTTT. Its protein product is CATTDRHEKLFF.

In this sample, this clone turned up a few times. The chain uses TRBV10-3 and TRBJ2-2, with 9 bases fitting TRBD2. With 4 bases clipped from V and 7 bases from J, the junction kept 7 bases outside the gene matches. The CDR3 has 15 residues. CDR1 is ENHRY, CDR2 SYGVKD, per germline. The CDR3 region has the DNA TGTGCCATCAGTGTTCGAGCGGGGGGCGGCGGGGAGCTGTTTTTT. Translating it yields CAISVRAGGGGELFF.

CDR3 coding DNA: TGTGCCAGCAGCGGTACCAGAAGCACAGATACGCAGTATTTT. Protein sequence: CASSGTRSTDTQYF. This chain uses TRBV9 with TRBJ2-3, with unresolved D. This CDR3 has 14 residues. The V gene's germline CDR1 is SGDLS and CDR2 YYNGEE. With 3 bases removed from V and 0 bases from J, the gap between germline ends came to 8 bases.

This clone was detected a few times. The CDR3 protein is CAITQAGGGTEAFF. CDR3 nucleotides: TGTGCCATCACCCAGGCGGGGGGAGGGACTGAAGCTTTCTTT. This chain connects TRBV10-3 to TRBJ1-1; D is perhaps TRBD1 (5 bases). V was cut by 7 bases and J by 5 bases, with 17 bases left in between. The germline gives CDR1 ENHRY, CDR2 SYGVKD. The CDR3 has 14 residues.

The chain links TRBV2 to TRBJ1-4, with 11 positions matching TRBD1. CDR3 length: 15 amino acids. The germline gives CDR1 SNHLY, CDR2 FYNNEI. The trim removed 3 bases at V and 7 bases at J, leaving 4 bases unmatched. The CDR3, as DNA: TGTGCCAGCAGTGAGGGGACAGGGGGGAGTGAAAAACTGTTTTTT. Translating gives CASSEGTGGSEKLFF.

CDR3 DNA sequence: TGTGCCACCAGTGCTGCCGGGACAGGGCCCACAGATACGCAGTATTTT. As protein: CATSAAGTGPTDTQYF. The rearrangement links TRBV24-1 to TRBJ2-3; 9 nucleotides line up with TRBD1. The CDR3 is 16 residues long. After removal of 5 bases from V and 2 bases from J, the junction contained 7 bases not matched to a gene. CDR1 is KGHDR, CDR2 SFDVKD, per germline.

V gene TRBV4-1 combines with J gene TRBJ2-5, with 7 bases that match TRBD2. CDR1 and CDR2 (germline): MGHRA, YSYEKL. This CDR3 region has 14 residues. V gave up 8 bases and J gave up 5 bases; unmatched junction bases: 11. Here the CDR3 reads CASGRAGVRETQYF. The CDR3 region has the DNA TGCGCCAGCGGGAGGGCGGGAGTGCGGGAGACCCAGTACTTC.

The rearrangement links TRBV27 to TRBJ2-1; 7 nucleotides align to TRBD1. Germline assignment: CDR1 MNHEY and CDR2 SMNVEV (reference sequence). The CDR3 extends over 15 amino acids. V shed 6 bases and J 0 bases; nucleotides not matched to a gene: 5. CDR3 protein: CASSGTDSSYNEQFF. The CDR3 bases are TGTGCCAGCAGCGGGACAGACAGCTCCTACAATGAGCAGTTCTTC.

The sample holds one count of this clone. CDR3 sequence: CASSDFPSGGQPQHF. CDR3 sequence (DNA): TGTGCCAGCAGTGACTTCCCGTCAGGGGGACAGCCCCAGCATTTT. This sequence joins TRBV2 and TRBJ1-5; 7 bases fit TRBD1. Germline V lookup: CDR1 SNHLY, CDR2 FYNNEI. The CDR3 is 15 residues long. The V and J ends lost 3 bases and 7 bases, in that order; junction bases with no gene match: 9.

This clone was recorded only once. This chain links TRBV20-1 with TRBJ2-4, with TRBD1 matching over 7 bases. This CDR3 spans 14 amino acids. The junction had 5 bases not matched to a gene; V was cut back by 4 bases and J by 2 bases. From germline, CDR1 is DFQATT and CDR2 SNEGSKA (reference sequence). CDR3 region: CSATDRVTKNIQYF. The DNA for the CDR3 is TGCAGTGCTACTGACAGGGTTACCAAAAACATTCAGTACTTC.

The chain is built from TRBV5-1 and TRBJ1-2; 7 bases are shared with TRBD1. The CDR3 consists of 14 residues. The germline V gene encodes CDR1 SGHRS and CDR2 YFSETQ. Germline trimming cut 3 bases from V and 4 bases from J; bases unmatched to any gene: 6. CDR3 in amino acids: CASSSSTGTYGYTF. Written as DNA, the CDR3 is TGCGCCAGCAGCTCGTCGACAGGGACCTATGGCTACACCTTC.